This T cell receptor beta chain was identified in a study of shared clonotypes between healthy human individuals. The wider study: Each donor had three CD4 naive, three CD4 memory, two CD8 naive and one CD8 memory plate. General study points: Generation probabilities were higher for clonotypes shared across all four sorted-subset donors than for unshared ones. Sample collection involved blood only; tissue repertoires are likely different.

Note on this clone: The antigen is not known.

This table comes from immunoSEQ multiplex PCR, and its TCRdb copy is limited to in-frame clones, with some not included. The data contain 1,100,000 or so clones, approximately 78% of them singletons. The donor cohort consisted entirely of Caucasian adults residing in Nashville, Tennessee. Germline CDR1 SNHLY, CDR2 FYNNEI. V was pared by 5 bases and J by 1 base, with 13 bases between. This CDR3 is built from 15 residues. The sequenced sample consisted of memory CD4+ T cells from PBMCs. Documented subset: CD45RA-negative fraction. J is TRBJ2-3 and V is TRBV2, with D possibly being TRBD1 or TRBD2 (5 bases each). The sequence was collected from a man younger than 30 in good health. Some clones in this sample may be carry-over from other donors' samples. The CDR3 nucleotides are TGTGCCAGCAGTCACTGGGACGTGGGCACAGATACGCAGTATTTT. It specifies CASSHWDVGTDTQYF.